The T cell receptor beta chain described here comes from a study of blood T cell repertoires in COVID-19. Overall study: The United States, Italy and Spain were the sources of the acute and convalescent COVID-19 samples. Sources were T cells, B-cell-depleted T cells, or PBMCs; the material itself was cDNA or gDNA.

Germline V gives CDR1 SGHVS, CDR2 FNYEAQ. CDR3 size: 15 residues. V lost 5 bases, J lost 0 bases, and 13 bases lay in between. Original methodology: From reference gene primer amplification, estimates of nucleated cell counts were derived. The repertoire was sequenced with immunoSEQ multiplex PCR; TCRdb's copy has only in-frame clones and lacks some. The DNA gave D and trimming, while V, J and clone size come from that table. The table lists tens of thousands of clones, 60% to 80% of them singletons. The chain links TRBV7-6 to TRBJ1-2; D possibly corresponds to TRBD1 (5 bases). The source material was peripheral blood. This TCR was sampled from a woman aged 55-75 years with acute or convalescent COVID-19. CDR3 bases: TGTGCCAGCAGCCCGGGGGGGTCTGCTAACTATGGCTACACCTTC. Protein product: CASSPGGSANYGYTF.